The source of this T cell receptor (beta chain) is a study of post-analysis software for immune sequencing data. Turning to the study itself: Multiple sclerosis in the patients followed relapsing-remitting, secondary progressive and progressive-relapsing courses.

Findings and caveats of the study: F measure grouped same-batch samples tightly together. Four to six TRBV segments, including TRBV5-6, TRBV5-1 and TRBV20-1, were more frequent in patients than controls.

Unique-molecular-identifier-tagged TCR beta cDNA libraries were used. Out of roughly 0.95 to 11 million T cells, about 500,000 cDNA molecules were generated. TCRdb independently ran MiXCR on the PCR reads; one entry per CDR3 protein. The sample gives about 200,000 distinct CDR3 sequences, over 25% of which show up once; approximately 3% is in the top ten. This clonotype was observed once. The antigen remains unidentified. J was trimmed by 5 bases and V by 4 bases; bases with no gene match: 13. CDR1 and CDR2 (germline): LNHDA, SQIVND (reference sequence). The CDR3 is 16 amino acids. This chain connects TRBV19 to TRBJ1-1; 7 bases match TRBD1. Sequences were obtained from blood. This sequence was found in a girl under 18 with multiple sclerosis. CDR3 residues: CASSRGQGGMTTEAFF. The CDR3 DNA reads TGTGCCAGTAGTAGGGGACAAGGGGGCATGACGACTGAAGCTTTCTTT.